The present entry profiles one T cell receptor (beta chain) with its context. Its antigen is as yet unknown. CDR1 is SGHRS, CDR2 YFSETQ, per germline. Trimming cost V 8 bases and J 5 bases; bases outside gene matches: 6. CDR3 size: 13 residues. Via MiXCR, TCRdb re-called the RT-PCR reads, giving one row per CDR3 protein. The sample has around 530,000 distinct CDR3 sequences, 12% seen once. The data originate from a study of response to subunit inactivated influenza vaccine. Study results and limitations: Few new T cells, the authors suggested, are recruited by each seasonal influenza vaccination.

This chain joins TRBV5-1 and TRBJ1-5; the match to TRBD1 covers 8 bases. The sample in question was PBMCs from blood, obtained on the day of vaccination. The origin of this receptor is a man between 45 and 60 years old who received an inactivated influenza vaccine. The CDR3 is CASATGVDQPQHF. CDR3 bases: TGCGCCAGTGCGACAGGGGTGGATCAGCCCCAGCATTTT.